This is a list of T cell receptor beta chains from one sample in a study of blood T cell repertoires in COVID-19. TCRdb's copy holds only in-frame clones and misses some; the assay was immunoSEQ multiplex PCR. The sample contains about 160,000 clones, 80% to 85% of which appear only once. Sequences were obtained from peripheral blood. These receptors were collected from an elderly woman with active or convalescent COVID-19. Each CDR3 is given with its conserved first and last residue. D genes are given only for firm matches. Rows may omit the clone size; those that give it use once, few, many or a size class.

j_call,d_call,clone_size,v_call,cdr3_aa,cdr3_nt
TRBJ2-3,-,-,TRBV5-1,CASSFAGSTDTQYF,TGCGCCAGCAGCTTTGCGGGGAGCACAGATACGCAGTATTTT
TRBJ2-7,-,-,TRBV12-3/TRBV12-4,CASSLGHSGEQYF,TGTGCCAGCAGTTTGGGACACTCGGGCGAGCAGTACTTC
TRBJ1-2,TRBD1,-,TRBV27,CASSRQGAYGYTF,TGTGCCAGCAGTCGACAGGGGGCGTATGGCTACACCTTC
TRBJ1-1,-,-,TRBV6-1,CASSEVGRNTEAFF,TGTGCCAGCAGTGAAGTGGGCCGGAACACTGAAGCTTTCTTT
TRBJ1-3,-,-,TRBV18,CASLPDMSGNTIYF,TGTGCCAGCCTGCCAGACATGTCTGGAAACACCATATATTTT
TRBJ1-1,-,-,TRBV5-1,CASSQQVNTEAFF,TGCGCCAGCAGCCAACAGGTGAACACTGAAGCTTTCTTT
TRBJ2-5,-,-,TRBV19,CASSNSMRLEQETQYF,TGTGCCAGTAGTAACTCGATGCGGCTAGAGCAAGAGACCCAGTACTTC
TRBJ1-2,-,once,TRBV7-8,CASSTDSYGYTF,TGTGCCAGCAGCACTGACAGCTATGGCTACACCTTC
TRBJ1-1,TRBD1,few,TRBV18,CASSPRQGEGSEAFF,TGTGCCAGCTCACCCCGACAGGGGGAGGGATCTGAAGCTTTCTTT
TRBJ2-7,TRBD1,-,TRBV6-2/TRBV6-3,CASSYLRGTGTYEQYF,TGTGCCAGCAGTTACCTCCGAGGGACAGGCACCTACGAGCAGTACTTC
TRBJ2-3,-,-,TRBV2,CASSLQGIDTQYF,TGTGCCAGCAGCCTACAGGGTATCGATACGCAGTATTTT
TRBJ2-1,-,-,TRBV5-8,CASSSRDYNEQFF,TGTGCCAGCAGCTCCCGGGACTACAATGAGCAGTTCTTC
TRBJ1-2,-,few,TRBV9,CASSSRGTALLGYTF,TGTGCCAGCAGCTCGCGGGGGACTGCCTTACTTGGCTACACCTTC
TRBJ1-5,-,-,TRBV3-1/TRBV3-2,CASSQPGVNQPQHF,TGTGCCAGCAGCCAACCGGGAGTTAATCAGCCCCAGCATTTT
TRBJ1-1,-,-,TRBV12-3/TRBV12-4,CASTPGGTEAFF,TGTGCCAGCACCCCGGGGGGGACTGAAGCTTTCTTT
TRBJ2-1,-,-,TRBV27,CASSPLEANEQFF,TGTGCCAGCAGTCCTCTTGAGGCTAATGAGCAGTTCTTC
TRBJ2-2,-,-,TRBV9,CASSLRGTGELFF,TGTGCCAGCAGCCTCCGGGGCACCGGGGAGCTGTTTTTT
TRBJ1-3,-,-,TRBV6-5,CASSYSGGYSGNTIYF,TGTGCCAGCAGTTACTCGGGGGGTTACTCTGGAAACACCATATATTTT
TRBJ1-2,-,-,TRBV7-9,CASSLGSKGEVRYGYTF,TGTGCCAGCAGCTTAGGATCAAAAGGGGAGGTTCGCTATGGCTACACCTTC
TRBJ1-1,TRBD1,-,TRBV6-2/TRBV6-3,CASSYLQGMNTEAFF,TGTGCCAGCAGTTACCTACAGGGGATGAACACTGAAGCTTTCTTT
TRBJ2-3,-,-,TRBV7-2,CASSPRLVQSTDTQYF,TGTGCCAGCAGCCCGCGACTAGTACAAAGCACAGATACGCAGTATTTT
TRBJ2-7,-,few,TRBV3-1/TRBV3-2,CASSQDSGVRTYEQYF,TGTGCCAGCAGCCAAGATTCAGGGGTGCGTACCTACGAGCAGTACTTC
TRBJ2-3,TRBD1,-,TRBV5-1,CASSMGTGEDTQYF,TGCGCCAGCAGCATGGGGACAGGTGAAGATACGCAGTATTTT
TRBJ1-1,-,-,TRBV10-3,CAISGGGRLNTEAFF,TGTGCCATCAGTGGCGGAGGAAGACTGAACACTGAAGCTTTCTTT
TRBJ1-4,TRBD1,-,TRBV27,CASSLRRGRLTNEKLFF,TGTGCCAGCAGTTTACGTAGGGGGCGTCTAACTAATGAAAAACTGTTTTTT
TRBJ2-3,TRBD2,-,TRBV7-6,CASSSISGKSTDTQYF,TGTGCCAGCAGCTCCATTAGCGGGAAAAGCACAGATACGCAGTATTTT
TRBJ1-5,-,-,TRBV4-3,CASSLGISRRPQHF,TGCGCCAGCAGTCTCGGGATTTCCCGTCGGCCCCAGCATTTT
TRBJ1-2,-,-,TRBV19,CASSIGNSPGYGYTF,TGTGCCAGTAGTATTGGTAACAGCCCTGGCTATGGCTACACCTTC
TRBJ2-1,TRBD2,-,TRBV5-1,CASSLAAGGPNEQFF,TGCGCCAGCAGCTTGGCAGCGGGGGGGCCAAATGAGCAGTTCTTC
TRBJ1-2,TRBD1,-,TRBV30,CAWRGQGAFYGYTF,TGTGCCTGGAGGGGACAGGGGGCCTTCTATGGCTACACCTTC
TRBJ1-1,-,-,TRBV19,CASSPPYSSNTEAFF,TGTGCCAGTAGCCCTCCATACAGCTCGAACACTGAAGCTTTCTTT
TRBJ2-7,TRBD2,-,TRBV10-1,CASKMSSGGSYEQYF,TGCGCCAGCAAGATGAGTAGCGGGGGTTCCTACGAGCAGTACTTC
TRBJ1-2,-,-,TRBV11-2,CASSLDPYGYTF,TGTGCCAGCAGCTTAGACCCTTATGGCTACACCTTC
TRBJ1-1,-,-,TRBV3-1/TRBV3-2,CASSQQGRGEAFF,TGTGCCAGCAGCCAACAGGGGCGGGGGGAAGCTTTCTTT
TRBJ2-6,-,-,TRBV5-5,CASSQGGLSGANVLTF,TGTGCCAGCAGCCAGGGGGGTCTATCTGGGGCCAACGTCCTGACTTTC
TRBJ1-3,TRBD1,-,TRBV6-1,CASSDLGQVSGNTIYF,TGTGCCAGCAGTGACCTTGGACAGGTCTCTGGAAACACCATATATTTT
TRBJ2-2,-,-,TRBV25-1,CASSRFAGYTGELFF,TGTGCCAGCAGTCGGTTTGCAGGCTACACCGGGGAGCTGTTTTTT
TRBJ1-2,-,once,TRBV12-3/TRBV12-4,CASSLGGGGYTF,TGTGCCAGCAGTCTCGGGGGGGGTGGCTACACCTTC
TRBJ1-4,TRBD1,few,TRBV25-1,CASSDRTGPDEKLFF,TGTGCCAGCAGTGACCGGACAGGCCCCGATGAAAAACTGTTTTTT
TRBJ1-1,-,-,TRBV4-2,CASSQDLGGNTEAFF,TGTGCCAGCAGCCAAGATCTCGGAGGGAACACTGAAGCTTTCTTT
TRBJ1-1,-,-,TRBV7-2,CASSLQGMNTEAFF,TGTGCCAGCAGCTTACAGGGTATGAACACTGAAGCTTTCTTT
TRBJ1-1,-,-,TRBV19,CASSGRDTLDTEAFF,TGTGCCAGTAGTGGCCGGGACACCCTTGACACTGAAGCTTTCTTT
TRBJ1-5,-,-,TRBV19,CASSIRGVEGIGQPQHF,TGTGCCAGTAGTATACGGGGGGTAGAGGGTATTGGTCAGCCCCAGCATTTT
TRBJ1-1,-,-,TRBV10-3,CAIIRSGEAFF,TGTGCCATCATAAGGTCGGGTGAAGCTTTCTTT
TRBJ1-2,TRBD1,-,TRBV7-2,CASSRQGVGYTF,TGTGCCAGCAGCCGACAGGGCGTCGGCTACACCTTC
TRBJ1-2,TRBD1,-,TRBV19,CASSPGQGDGYTF,TGTGCCAGTAGTCCAGGACAGGGGGATGGCTACACCTTC
TRBJ1-5,-,-,TRBV9,CASSVGQGVGQPQHF,TGTGCCAGCAGCGTAGGACAAGGGGTCGGTCAGCCCCAGCATTTT
TRBJ1-4,TRBD1,-,TRBV7-2,CASRLQGAGEKLFF,TGTGCCAGCCGCCTACAGGGGGCTGGGGAAAAACTGTTTTTT